This is a list of T cell receptor beta chains from one sample in a study of naive and memory T cell subsets. TCRdb fed the UMI-ligation and nested PCR reads into MiXCR, producing one record per CDR3 protein. The data show under 150,000 distinct CDR3 sequences, with approximately 20% seen just once and 0.6% to 0.7% held by the top ten. What was sequenced was naive CD8+ T cells from blood. The origin of the receptors is a human donor in good health. Each CDR3 is given with its conserved first and last residue. Each record gives: J gene, V gene, D gene, clone size, CDR3 protein, CDR3 DNA. D genes are given only for firm matches. For some rows the clone size is stated as once, few or many, or as a class when expanded; others skip it.

J: TRBJ2-1
V: TRBV19
D: NA
size: NA
CDR3: CASSIDPGHHNNEQFF
DNA: TGTGCCAGTAGTATAGACCCGGGACATCATAACAATGAGCAGTTCTTC

J: TRBJ1-4
V: TRBV4-3
D: TRBD1
size: few
CDR3: CASSPSGTGGEKLFF
DNA: TGCGCCAGCAGCCCGTCCGGGACAGGGGGTGAAAAACTGTTTTTT

J: TRBJ2-7
V: TRBV7-2
D: TRBD2
size: NA
CDR3: CASRPSGNPEQYF
DNA: TGTGCCAGCAGACCTAGCGGGAACCCCGAGCAGTACTTC

J: TRBJ1-1
V: TRBV6-1
D: NA
size: NA
CDR3: CASRKLGTEAFF
DNA: TGTGCCAGCAGGAAGTTGGGCACGGAAGCTTTCTTT

J: TRBJ1-2
V: TRBV29-1
D: NA
size: NA
CDR3: CSVEDLAVYGYTF
DNA: TGCAGCGTTGAAGATTTGGCAGTGTATGGCTACACCTTC

J: TRBJ2-5
V: TRBV5-6
D: NA
size: NA
CDR3: CASSLFGAEPETQYF
DNA: TGTGCCAGCAGCTTATTTGGGGCAGAGCCCGAGACCCAGTACTTC

J: TRBJ1-1
V: TRBV28
D: NA
size: few
CDR3: CASSGYFHRTGTNTEAFF
DNA: TGTGCCAGCAGTGGGTACTTTCACAGGACTGGTACCAACACTGAAGCTTTCTTT

J: TRBJ1-6
V: TRBV14
D: TRBD1
size: NA
CDR3: CASSPLAGQEEMYNSPLHF
DNA: TGTGCCAGCAGCCCATTAGCGGGACAGGAAGAAATGTATAATTCACCCCTCCACTTT

J: TRBJ1-1
V: TRBV29-1
D: NA
size: few
CDR3: CSVEPRGWTEAFF
DNA: TGCAGCGTTGAACCCAGGGGATGGACTGAAGCTTTCTTT

J: TRBJ2-5
V: TRBV18
D: NA
size: NA
CDR3: CASSPPIGLETQYF
DNA: TGTGCCAGCTCACCACCGATCGGGCTAGAGACCCAGTACTTC

J: TRBJ2-1
V: TRBV4-3
D: NA
size: NA
CDR3: CASSPGGLTRNEQFF
DNA: TGCGCCAGCAGCCCCGGGGGATTGACCAGAAATGAGCAGTTCTTC

J: TRBJ1-4
V: TRBV12-3/TRBV12-4
D: NA
size: NA
CDR3: CASTPGNEKLFF
DNA: TGTGCCAGCACGCCAGGGAATGAAAAACTGTTTTTT

J: TRBJ2-5
V: TRBV7-9
D: NA
size: few
CDR3: CASSFMYQETQYF
DNA: TGTGCCAGCAGCTTCATGTACCAAGAGACCCAGTACTTC

J: TRBJ2-7
V: TRBV4-1
D: TRBD2
size: NA
CDR3: CASSQSGGPLYEQYF
DNA: TGCGCCAGCAGCCAATCGGGGGGGCCCCTCTACGAGCAGTACTTC

J: TRBJ1-5
V: TRBV7-9
D: NA
size: NA
CDR3: CASSSSGGGSNQPQHF
DNA: TGTGCCAGCAGCTCCAGTGGGGGCGGGAGCAATCAGCCCCAGCATTTT

J: TRBJ2-7
V: TRBV6-2/TRBV6-3
D: TRBD2
size: few
CDR3: CASSRAGEVYEQYF
DNA: TGTGCCAGCAGTCGAGCGGGAGAGGTCTACGAGCAGTACTTC

J: TRBJ2-1
V: TRBV10-3
D: NA
size: NA
CDR3: CAISDRAVPYNEQFF
DNA: TGTGCCATCAGTGATAGAGCAGTCCCCTACAATGAGCAGTTCTTC

J: TRBJ2-7
V: TRBV6-2/TRBV6-3
D: TRBD2
size: few
CDR3: CASSYLLLSGSSYEQYF
DNA: TGTGCCAGCAGCTACCTACTCCTAAGCGGGAGCTCCTACGAGCAGTACTTC

J: TRBJ2-7
V: TRBV5-6
D: NA
size: few
CDR3: CASSLGMLTYEQYF
DNA: TGTGCCAGCAGCTTGGGGATGCTGACCTACGAGCAGTACTTC

J: TRBJ2-1
V: TRBV6-2/TRBV6-3
D: TRBD2
size: NA
CDR3: CASGRLADEQFF
DNA: TGTGCCAGCGGTAGACTAGCCGATGAGCAGTTCTTC

J: TRBJ2-1
V: TRBV6-5
D: TRBD2
size: NA
CDR3: CASSPGLAGGGDLREQFF
DNA: TGTGCCAGCAGCCCCGGACTAGCGGGAGGTGGGGACCTACGTGAGCAGTTCTTC

J: TRBJ1-5
V: TRBV28
D: NA
size: NA
CDR3: CASSSGAYSNQPQHF
DNA: TGTGCCAGCAGTTCGGGGGCCTATAGCAATCAGCCCCAGCATTTT

J: TRBJ1-2
V: TRBV27
D: NA
size: few
CDR3: CASSLSRNRDISGGYTF
DNA: TGTGCCAGCAGTTTATCACGAAATCGGGACATCTCGGGCGGCTACACCTTC

J: TRBJ1-2
V: TRBV28
D: TRBD1
size: few
CDR3: CASSLGPRDRGSGYTF
DNA: TGTGCCAGCAGTTTAGGGCCTCGGGACAGGGGGTCTGGCTACACCTTC

J: TRBJ2-1
V: TRBV7-9
D: TRBD1
size: few
CDR3: CASSSPGTGGGNEQFF
DNA: TGTGCCAGCAGCTCCCCCGGGACAGGGGGTGGCAATGAGCAGTTCTTC

J: TRBJ2-3
V: TRBV28
D: TRBD2
size: few
CDR3: CASSFGGRAKWDTQYF
DNA: TGTGCCAGCAGTTTTGGCGGGAGGGCCAAGTGGGATACGCAGTATTTT

J: TRBJ2-7
V: TRBV6-1
D: TRBD2
size: NA
CDR3: CASSVDPSGSYEQYF
DNA: TGTGCCAGCAGCGTGGATCCTAGCGGGAGTTACGAGCAGTACTTC

J: TRBJ1-1
V: TRBV27
D: NA
size: few
CDR3: CASKTSAMGREEAFF
DNA: TGTGCCAGCAAAACTTCAGCGATGGGCAGGGAGGAAGCTTTCTTT

J: TRBJ2-5
V: TRBV11-2
D: NA
size: NA
CDR3: CASSLRAPGETQYF
DNA: TGTGCCAGCAGCCTCAGGGCACCCGGCGAGACCCAGTACTTC

J: TRBJ2-1
V: TRBV11-1
D: NA
size: NA
CDR3: CASSPWAGSYNEQFF
DNA: TGTGCCAGCAGCCCTTGGGCGGGGTCTTACAATGAGCAGTTCTTC

J: TRBJ1-2
V: TRBV7-9
D: NA
size: NA
CDR3: CASRTGGADGYTF
DNA: TGTGCCAGCAGGACCGGGGGGGCGGATGGCTACACCTTC

J: TRBJ2-5
V: TRBV5-6
D: NA
size: NA
CDR3: CASSLMVRGHQETQYF
DNA: TGTGCCAGCAGCTTGATGGTGAGAGGACATCAAGAGACCCAGTACTTC

J: TRBJ2-1
V: TRBV5-1
D: NA
size: few
CDR3: CASSGGPEQFF
DNA: TGCGCCAGCAGCGGGGGTCCTGAGCAGTTCTTC

J: TRBJ2-1
V: TRBV29-1
D: TRBD2
size: NA
CDR3: CSVEGLAGDYNEQFF
DNA: TGCAGCGTTGAAGGGCTAGCGGGAGATTACAATGAGCAGTTCTTC

J: TRBJ2-3
V: TRBV20-1
D: NA
size: NA
CDR3: CSASRESTDTQYF
DNA: TGCAGTGCGTCGCGGGAATCCACAGATACGCAGTATTTT

J: TRBJ2-5
V: TRBV11-2
D: NA
size: NA
CDR3: CASSPSVQPEGTQYF
DNA: TGTGCCAGCAGCCCATCGGTGCAGCCCGAGGGGACCCAGTACTTC

J: TRBJ2-3
V: TRBV4-1
D: TRBD2
size: NA
CDR3: CASSQEKREGFTQYF
DNA: TGCGCCAGCAGCCAAGAAAAGCGGGAGGGCTTTACGCAGTATTTT

J: TRBJ2-7
V: TRBV20-1
D: NA
size: NA
CDR3: CSARGVQGFYEQYF
DNA: TGCAGTGCTAGAGGAGTGCAGGGGTTCTACGAGCAGTACTTC

J: TRBJ2-7
V: TRBV29-1
D: TRBD1
size: few
CDR3: CSVEIRGLRDEQYF
DNA: TGCAGCGTTGAAATCAGGGGGCTTCGCGACGAGCAGTACTTC

J: TRBJ1-5
V: TRBV27
D: TRBD1
size: once
CDR3: CASRATGGSQPQHF
DNA: TGTGCCAGCAGAGCGACAGGGGGCTCTCAGCCCCAGCATTTT

J: TRBJ2-1
V: TRBV21-1
D: NA
size: NA
CDR3: CASSKAGSSGTYNEQFF
DNA: TGTGCCAGCAGCAAGGCGGGGTCTAGCGGAACCTACAATGAGCAGTTCTTC

J: TRBJ2-1
V: TRBV6-2/TRBV6-3
D: TRBD2
size: NA
CDR3: CASSYTLAGKGNEQFF
DNA: TGTGCCAGCAGTTACACCCTAGCGGGAAAAGGCAATGAGCAGTTCTTC

J: TRBJ2-1
V: TRBV4-2
D: NA
size: few
CDR3: CASSPSPRYNEQFF
DNA: TGTGCCAGCAGCCCGTCCCCTAGATACAATGAGCAGTTCTTC

J: TRBJ2-7
V: TRBV7-9
D: TRBD2
size: many
CDR3: CASSFSGSSYEQYF
DNA: TGTGCCAGCAGCTTTAGCGGGAGCTCCTACGAGCAGTACTTC

J: TRBJ1-4
V: TRBV4-1
D: NA
size: NA
CDR3: CASSQGRDEKLFF
DNA: TGCGCCAGCAGCCAAGGCCGGGATGAAAAACTGTTTTTT

J: TRBJ2-7
V: TRBV6-1
D: NA
size: NA
CDR3: CASSVTGRREQYF
DNA: TGTGCCAGCAGTGTTACGGGGCGTCGCGAGCAGTACTTC

J: TRBJ2-5
V: TRBV30
D: NA
size: NA
CDR3: CAWEDGNKETQYF
DNA: TGTGCCTGGGAGGACGGGAACAAAGAGACCCAGTACTTC

J: TRBJ2-7
V: TRBV4-1
D: TRBD2
size: few
CDR3: CASSPGLAGPYEQYF
DNA: TGCGCCAGCAGTCCGGGACTAGCGGGACCCTACGAGCAGTACTTC

J: TRBJ2-2
V: TRBV7-9
D: NA
size: few
CDR3: CASSPFNRRNTGELFF
DNA: TGTGCCAGCAGCCCATTCAACAGGAGGAACACCGGGGAGCTGTTTTTT

J: TRBJ2-3
V: TRBV28
D: NA
size: NA
CDR3: CASSLGTIGTDTQYF
DNA: TGTGCCAGCAGTTTGGGGACCATCGGCACAGATACGCAGTATTTT